This T cell receptor beta chain was sequenced for a study of T cells in Graves' hyperthyroidism and ophthalmopathy. The TCR beta CDR3 regions underwent amplification using RNA transcripts as the source. Primed by the HTBI set, a first-round RT-PCR was run on the TCR CDR3. Each CDR3 protein is one row after TCRdb ran MiXCR on the multiplex PCR reads. The table has about 480,000 distinct CDR3 sequences, approximately 24% seen once. Trimming stripped 7 bases from V and 4 bases from J, with 17 bases between. This CDR3 is built from 14 residues. CDR1 SNHLY and CDR2 FYNNEI come from the germline V gene. A few counts support this clonotype.

The source material was blood. The source is a woman aged 25 to 39 with Graves' ophthalmopathy. This chain uses TRBV2 with TRBJ2-7; D might be TRBD1 (5 bases). The CDR3 spells CASTFGQGAYEQYF. In DNA form, the CDR3 reads TGTGCCAGCACATTTGGCCAAGGGGCGTACGAGCAGTACTTC.